The 16 T cell receptor beta chains presented below share a single source sample, sequenced in a study of T cells after yellow fever vaccination. MiXCR, run by TCRdb on the 5' RACE reads, gives a single entry per CDR3 protein. Of some 290,000 distinct CDR3 sequences listed, around 11% are singletons. The sequencing here drew on CD4+ T cells sorted from PBMCs, taken 45 days after the yellow fever booster vaccination. These receptors were taken from a man aged 18 to 30 who received the YFV17D yellow fever vaccine.

This clonotype was detected only a few times. The rearrangement links TRBV24-1 to TRBJ2-5, with D uncertain. CDR3 length: 13 residues. Germline CDR1 reads KGHDR; CDR2 reads SFDVKD. The V end was cut by 3 bases, the J end by 3 bases, with 7 bases between. Here the CDR3 DNA reads TGTGCCACCAGTGATAATTCAGAAGAGACCCAGTACTTC. This sequence encodes CATSDNSEETQYF.

This clonotype was recorded at least ten times. The chain links TRBV29-1 to TRBJ2-5; possibly TRBD2 for D (6 bases). The CDR3 spans 11 residues. The germline V gene has CDR1 SQVTM and CDR2 ANQGSEA. The V gene lost 7 bases and the J gene lost 2 bases, with 8 bases spanning the gap. This CDR3 is CSGGLQETQYF. In nucleotides, the CDR3 is TGCAGCGGGGGACTTCAAGAGACCCAGTACTTC.

DNA of the CDR3: TGTGCCAGCAGCCGCCCCGGGACGATCGAGCAGTACGTC. Protein: CASSRPGTIEQYV. The chain employs TRBV7-2 and TRBJ2-7; D is perhaps TRBD1 or TRBD2 (5 bases each). Trimming stripped 5 bases from V and 6 bases from J, with 14 bases between. This CDR3 is 13 amino acids long. CDR1 is SGHTA, CDR2 FQGNSA, per germline.

This clonotype has only a few counts. The chain links TRBV5-1 to TRBJ1-6; D is ambiguous. Deletions cut 9 bases from V and 8 bases from J, with 12 bases between. CDR1 and CDR2 from the germline V gene are SGHRS and YFSETQ. The CDR3 spans 12 residues. The CDR3 nucleotides read TGCGCCACCCCAGGCGCTTATTCACCCCTCCACTTT. It codes for CATPGAYSPLHF.

This clonotype turned up a few times. The chain combines TRBV20-1 with TRBJ2-1; D possibly corresponds to TRBD1 (6 bases). CDR1 is DFQATT, CDR2 SNEGSKA, per germline (reference sequence). Trimming removed 1 base at V and 0 bases at J, with 13 bases between. The CDR3 is 16 amino acids. The CDR3 DNA sequence: TGCAGTGCTAGAGGAGGGGGACATAGCTCCTACAATGAGCAGTTCTTC. Protein product: CSARGGGHSSYNEQFF.

This clonotype was recorded a few times. This chain links TRBV5-1 with TRBJ2-5; D may be TRBD1 (6 bases). The CDR3 has 16 amino acids. V was clipped by 4 bases and J by 1 base, with 17 bases between them. Per germline, CDR1 SGHRS and CDR2 YFSETQ. The CDR3 loop is CASSPNGLRGQETQYF. The CDR3 region has the DNA TGCGCCAGCAGCCCAAACGGTCTCAGGGGCCAAGAGACCCAGTACTTC.

This clonotype has a handful of counts. V gene TRBV3-1 combines with J gene TRBJ2-5; 10 positions match TRBD2. V dropped 1 base and J dropped 3; count of bases not matched to a gene: 14. This CDR3 spans 19 amino acids. Germline-derived CDR1 and CDR2 are LGHDT and YNNKEL (reference sequence). CDR3 sequence: CASSQGTLAGARIKETQYF. CDR3 nucleotides: TGTGCCAGCAGCCAAGGAACCCTAGCGGGGGCCAGAATTAAAGAGACCCAGTACTTC.

The table lists this clonotype with many counts. This rearrangement joins TRBV5-1 to TRBJ2-5, with TRBD2 identical over 7 bases. The V segment lost 5 bases and the J segment 7 bases; nucleotides outside the gene matches: 14. Germline V gives CDR1 SGHRS, CDR2 YFSETQ. The CDR3 sequence is 15 residues long. CDR3 in amino acids: CASSSSGAGVGTQYF. The CDR3 DNA follows: TGCGCCAGCAGTTCCAGCGGGGCGGGCGTGGGGACCCAGTACTTC. Complete variable domain (other parts from reference TRBV5-1 and TRBJ2-5): KAGVTQTPRYLIKTRGQQVTLSCSPISGHRSVSWYQQTPGQGLQFLFEYFSETQRNKGNFPGRFSGRQFSNSRSEMNVSTLELGDSALYLCASSSSGAGVGTQYFGPGTRLLVL.

The sample holds a few counts of this clonotype. This sequence joins TRBV11-2 and TRBJ1-1, with D maybe TRBD1 (5 bases). This CDR3 has 15 amino acids. Trimming took off 1 base at V and 5 bases at J, with 14 bases between the two ends. CDR1 and CDR2 (germline): SGHAT, FQNNGV. The CDR3 bases are TGTGCCAGCAGCTTAGTGCGGGGGGATCGGACTGAAGCTTTCTTT. Translation: CASSLVRGDRTEAFF. The whole variable domain, filled in from reference TRBV11-2 and TRBJ1-1, reads EAGVAQSPRYKIIEKRQSVAFWCNPISGHATLYWYQQILGQGPKLLIQFQNNGVVDDSQLPKDRFSAERLKGVDSTLKIQPAKLEDSAVYLCASSLVRGDRTEAFFGQGTRLTVV.

The gene calls are TRBV4-2 and TRBJ2-1; 11 bases align to TRBD2. The CDR3 contains 16 residues. Trimming at V came to 4 bases and at J to 3 bases, leaving 5 bases not matched to a gene. Germline V gene sequence: CDR1 LGHNA, CDR2 YNFKEQ. CDR3 sequence: CASSRVAGGRYNEQFF. As DNA, the CDR3 is TGTGCCAGCAGCCGAGTAGCGGGGGGGCGCTACAATGAGCAGTTCTTC.

The gene calls are TRBV5-1 and TRBJ1-2; D gene ambiguous. V was shortened by 3 bases and J by 0 bases, with 12 bases between the two germline ends. The CDR3 extends over 15 amino acids. Germline V CDR1 and CDR2: SGHRS, YFSETQ. CDR3 sequence (DNA): TGCGCCAGCAGCTATACTACAGAAACTAACTATGGCTACACCTTC. Translation gives CASSYTTETNYGYTF.

The rearrangement joins TRBV20-1 to TRBJ1-6; D may be TRBD1 (6 bases). This CDR3 contains 14 residues. From germline, CDR1 is DFQATT and CDR2 SNEGSKA (reference sequence). Trimming left V 3 bases short and J 6 bases short, with 12 bases between. The CDR3 sequence: CSARHRAANSPLHF. The CDR3 DNA sequence: TGCAGTGCTAGGCACAGGGCGGCTAATTCACCCCTCCACTTT.

The chain combines TRBV7-2 with TRBJ1-2, with D uncertain. This CDR3 is built from 12 residues. Germline V gene data show CDR1 as SGHTA and CDR2 as FQGNSA. V was trimmed by 4 bases and J by 10 bases, leaving 13 bases between them. The CDR3 DNA is TGTGCCAGCAGCTCGGACTTTTTTGTCTACACCTTC. Its translation is CASSSDFFVYTF. Together with reference TRBV7-2 and TRBJ1-2, the CDR3 gives the full variable domain: GAGVSQSPSNKVTEKGKDVELRCDPISGHTALYWYRQSLGQGLEFLIYFQGNSAPDKSGLPSDRFSAERTGGSVSTLTIQRTQQEDSAVYLCASSSDFFVYTFGSGTRLTVV.

This clonotype showed up just a few times. The chain has TRBV24-1 and TRBJ2-1; 7 bases are shared with TRBD1. V gave up 3 bases and J gave up 6 bases; unmatched junction bases: 10. The CDR3 consists of 16 residues. Germline CDR1 KGHDR, CDR2 SFDVKD. CDR3 sequence (DNA): TGTGCCACCAGTGATGGAACCGGGACAGTGGGCAATGAGCAGTTCTTC. It codes for CATSDGTGTVGNEQFF.

This clonotype was seen ten or more times. V and J are TRBV20-1 and TRBJ2-7, with TRBD2 identical over 12 bases. The V and J ends lost 4 bases and 3 bases, in that order; junction bases with no gene match: 4. CDR3 length equals 14 residues. Germline CDR1 and CDR2: DFQATT and SNEGSKA (reference sequence). The CDR3 loop is CSAKLAGGGYEQYV. The CDR3 nucleotides read TGCAGTGCTAAACTAGCGGGGGGAGGCTACGAGCAGTACGTC.

As DNA, the CDR3 is TGTGCCACCTGTAGGAGCTCCTACGAGCAGTACGTC. Amino acid sequence: CATCRSSYEQYV. The genes are TRBV6-5 and TRBJ2-7; no clear D gene. Per germline, CDR1 MNHEY and CDR2 SVGAGI. The V end was cut by 10 bases, the J end by 0 bases, with 10 bases between. This CDR3 region has 12 residues.